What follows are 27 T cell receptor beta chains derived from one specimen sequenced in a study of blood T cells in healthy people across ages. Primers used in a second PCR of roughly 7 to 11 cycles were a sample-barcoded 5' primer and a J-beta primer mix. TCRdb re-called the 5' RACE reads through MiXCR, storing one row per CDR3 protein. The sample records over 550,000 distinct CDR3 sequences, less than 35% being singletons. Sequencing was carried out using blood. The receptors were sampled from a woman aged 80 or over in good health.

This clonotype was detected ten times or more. CDR3 in amino acids: CASTRDQHNEQFF. In nucleotides, the CDR3 is TGTGCCAGCACCCGGGACCAACACAATGAGCAGTTCTTC. The rearrangement links TRBV2 to TRBJ2-1; either TRBD1 or TRBD2 may fit D (5 bases each). Looked up from germline, CDR1 is SNHLY and CDR2 is FYNNEI. This CDR3 has 13 amino acids. The germline V and J ends were trimmed by 7 bases and 5 bases, with 12 bases remaining between them.

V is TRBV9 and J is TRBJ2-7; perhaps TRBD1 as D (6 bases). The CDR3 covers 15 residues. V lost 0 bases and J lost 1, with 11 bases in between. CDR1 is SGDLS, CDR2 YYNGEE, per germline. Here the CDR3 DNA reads TGTGCCAGCAGCGTAGGGGGTACAGGGTCCTACGAGCAGTACTTC. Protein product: CASSVGGTGSYEQYF.

The CDR3 DNA reads as TGCGCCAGCAGCCAGGACAGGGCGGGCACTGAAGCTTTCTTT. This encodes CASSQDRAGTEAFF. The rearrangement uses TRBV4-3 and TRBJ1-1, with 8 bases matching TRBD1. The CDR3 extends over 14 amino acids. V trimming: 3 bases; J trimming: 4 bases; junction bases outside the gene matches: 4. Germline CDR1 LGHNA, CDR2 YSLEER.

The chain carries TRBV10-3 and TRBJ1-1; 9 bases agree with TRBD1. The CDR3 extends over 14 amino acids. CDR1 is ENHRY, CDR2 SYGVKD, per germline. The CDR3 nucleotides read TGTACCAGTTCGCCGGGACAGGGGAACACTGAAGCTTTCTTT. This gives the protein CTSSPGQGNTEAFF.

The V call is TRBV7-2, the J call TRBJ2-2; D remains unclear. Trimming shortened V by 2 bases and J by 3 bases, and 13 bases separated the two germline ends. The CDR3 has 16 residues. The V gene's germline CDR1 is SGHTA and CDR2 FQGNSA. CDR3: CASSLYWASDTGELFF. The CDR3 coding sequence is TGTGCCAGCAGCTTATATTGGGCCTCGGACACCGGGGAGCTGTTTTTT.

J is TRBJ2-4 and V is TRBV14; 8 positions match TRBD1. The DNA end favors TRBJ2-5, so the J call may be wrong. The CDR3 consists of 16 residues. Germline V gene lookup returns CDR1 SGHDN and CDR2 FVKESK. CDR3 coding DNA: TGTGCCAGCAGCCAAGGGGACAGGAATTTCCAAGAGACCCAGTACTTC. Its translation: CASSQGDRNFQETQYF.

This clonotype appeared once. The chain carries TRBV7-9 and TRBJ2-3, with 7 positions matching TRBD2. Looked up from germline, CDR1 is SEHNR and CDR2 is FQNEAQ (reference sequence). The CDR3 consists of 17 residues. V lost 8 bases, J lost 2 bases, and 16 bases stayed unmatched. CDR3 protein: CASGPSGLDLLTDTQYF. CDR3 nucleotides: TGTGCCAGCGGGCCTAGCGGCCTTGATCTCCTCACAGATACGCAGTATTTT.

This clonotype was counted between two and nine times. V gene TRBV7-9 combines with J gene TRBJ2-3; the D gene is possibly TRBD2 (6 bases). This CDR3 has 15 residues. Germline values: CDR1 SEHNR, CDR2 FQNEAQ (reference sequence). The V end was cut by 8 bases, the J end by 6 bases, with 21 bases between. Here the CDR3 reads CASSRGGIGGDTQYF. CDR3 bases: TGTGCCAGCTCCCGGGGAGGCATCGGCGGGGATACGCAGTATTTT.

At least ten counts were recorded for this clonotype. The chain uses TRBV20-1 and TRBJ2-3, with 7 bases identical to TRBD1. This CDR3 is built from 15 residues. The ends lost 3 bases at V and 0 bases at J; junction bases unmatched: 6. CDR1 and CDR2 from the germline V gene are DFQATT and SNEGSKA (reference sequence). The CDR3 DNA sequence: TGCAGTGCTAGCGGAAGGACAGGTAGCACAGATACGCAGTATTTT. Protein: CSASGRTGSTDTQYF.

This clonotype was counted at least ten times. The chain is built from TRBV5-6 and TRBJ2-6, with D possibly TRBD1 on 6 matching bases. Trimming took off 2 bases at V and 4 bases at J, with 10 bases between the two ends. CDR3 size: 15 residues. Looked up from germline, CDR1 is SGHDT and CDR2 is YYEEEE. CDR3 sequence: CASSFVGQGANVLTF. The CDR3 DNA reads TGTGCCAGCAGCTTTGTCGGACAGGGGGCCAACGTCCTGACTTTC.

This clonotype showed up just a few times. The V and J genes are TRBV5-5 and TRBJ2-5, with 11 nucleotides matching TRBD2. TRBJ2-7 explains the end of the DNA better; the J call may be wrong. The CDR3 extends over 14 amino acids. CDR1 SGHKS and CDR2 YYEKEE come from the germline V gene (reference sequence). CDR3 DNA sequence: TGTGCCAGCAGCTTGACTGGGACTAGCGGCGAGCAGTACTTC. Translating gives CASSLTGTSGEQYF.

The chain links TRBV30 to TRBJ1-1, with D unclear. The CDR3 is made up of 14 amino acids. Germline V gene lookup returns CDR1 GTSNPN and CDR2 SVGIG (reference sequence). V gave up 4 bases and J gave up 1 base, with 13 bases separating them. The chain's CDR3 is CAWIPRGWNTEAFF. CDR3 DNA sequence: TGTGCCTGGATCCCCCGGGGATGGAACACTGAAGCTTTCTTT.

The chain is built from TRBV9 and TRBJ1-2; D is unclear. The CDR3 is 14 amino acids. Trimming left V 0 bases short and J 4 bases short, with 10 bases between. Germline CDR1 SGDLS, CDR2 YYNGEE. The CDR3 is CASSVGAEIYGYTF. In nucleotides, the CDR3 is TGTGCCAGCAGCGTAGGAGCCGAGATCTATGGCTACACCTTC.

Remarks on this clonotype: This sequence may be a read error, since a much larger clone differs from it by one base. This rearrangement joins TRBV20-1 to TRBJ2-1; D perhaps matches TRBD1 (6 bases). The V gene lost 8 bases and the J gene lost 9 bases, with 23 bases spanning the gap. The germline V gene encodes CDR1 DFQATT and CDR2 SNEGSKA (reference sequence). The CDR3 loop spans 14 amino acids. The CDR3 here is CSPLRGGNHSEQFF. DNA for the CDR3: TGCAGTCCCCTCCGAGGGGGTAACCACAGTGAGCAGTTCTTC.

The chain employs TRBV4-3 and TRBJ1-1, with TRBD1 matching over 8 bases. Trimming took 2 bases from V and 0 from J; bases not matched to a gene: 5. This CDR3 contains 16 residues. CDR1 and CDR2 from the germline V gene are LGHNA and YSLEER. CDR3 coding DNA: TGCGCCAGCAGCCAACCCAGGGGGCAGATGAACACTGAAGCTTTCTTT. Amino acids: CASSQPRGQMNTEAFF.

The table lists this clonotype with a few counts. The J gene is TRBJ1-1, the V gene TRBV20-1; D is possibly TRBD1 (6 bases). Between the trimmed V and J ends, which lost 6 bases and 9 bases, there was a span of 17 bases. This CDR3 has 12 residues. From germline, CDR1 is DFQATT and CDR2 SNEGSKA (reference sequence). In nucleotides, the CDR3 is TGCAGTGCAGTACCCCAGGGGCCCCAAGCTTTCTTT. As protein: CSAVPQGPQAFF.

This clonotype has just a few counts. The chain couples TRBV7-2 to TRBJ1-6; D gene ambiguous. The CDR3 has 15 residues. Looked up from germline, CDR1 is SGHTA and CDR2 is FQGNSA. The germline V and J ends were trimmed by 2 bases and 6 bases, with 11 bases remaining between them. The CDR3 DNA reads TGTGCCAGCAGCTTAAGGAGGCAGTCTAATTCACCCCTCCACTTT. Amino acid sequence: CASSLRRQSNSPLHF.

The CDR3: CASSYPLLGGGSYNEQYF. DNA of the CDR3: TGTGCCAGCAGTTACCCCCTCCTGGGGGGCGGTTCCTACAATGAGCAGTACTTC. J is TRBJ2-5 and V is TRBV6-2 or TRBV6-3; D possibly uses TRBD1 or TRBD2 (6 bases each). CDR1 is MNHEY, CDR2 SVGEGT, per germline. The CDR3 is 18 amino acids. The V end was cut by 2 bases, the J end by 11 bases, with 30 bases between.

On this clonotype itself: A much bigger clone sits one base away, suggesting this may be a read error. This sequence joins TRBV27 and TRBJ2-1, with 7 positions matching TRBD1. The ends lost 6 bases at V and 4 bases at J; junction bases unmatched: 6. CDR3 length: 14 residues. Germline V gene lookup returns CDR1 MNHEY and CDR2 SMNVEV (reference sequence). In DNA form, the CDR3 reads TGTGCCAGCAGCAGACAGGGTAAATACAATGAGCAGTTCTTC. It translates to CASSRQGKYNEQFF.

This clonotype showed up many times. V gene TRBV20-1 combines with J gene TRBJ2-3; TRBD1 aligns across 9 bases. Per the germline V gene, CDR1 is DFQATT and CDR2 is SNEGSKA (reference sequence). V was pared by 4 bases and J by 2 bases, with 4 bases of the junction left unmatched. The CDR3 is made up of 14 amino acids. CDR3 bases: TGCAGTGCTAATGACAGGGGGACCACAGATACGCAGTATTTT. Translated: CSANDRGTTDTQYF.

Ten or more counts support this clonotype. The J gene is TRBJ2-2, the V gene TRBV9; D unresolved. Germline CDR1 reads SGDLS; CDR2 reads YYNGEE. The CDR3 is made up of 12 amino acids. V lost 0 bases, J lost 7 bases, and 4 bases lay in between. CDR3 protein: CASSVDVGELFF. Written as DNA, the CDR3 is TGTGCCAGCAGCGTAGATGTCGGGGAGCTGTTTTTT.

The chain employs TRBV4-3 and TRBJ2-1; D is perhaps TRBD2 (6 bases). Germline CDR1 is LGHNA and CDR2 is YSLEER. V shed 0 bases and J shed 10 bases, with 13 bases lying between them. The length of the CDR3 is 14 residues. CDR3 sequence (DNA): TGCGCCAGCAGCCAAGATATGGGAGGTAGGGAGCAGTTCTTC. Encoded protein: CASSQDMGGREQFF.

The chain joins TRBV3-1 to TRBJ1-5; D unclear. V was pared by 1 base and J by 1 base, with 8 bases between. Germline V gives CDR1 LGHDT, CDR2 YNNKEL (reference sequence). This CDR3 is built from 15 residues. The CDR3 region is CASSQAGQSNQPQHF. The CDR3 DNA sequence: TGTGCCAGCAGCCAAGCCGGGCAGAGCAATCAGCCCCAGCATTTT.

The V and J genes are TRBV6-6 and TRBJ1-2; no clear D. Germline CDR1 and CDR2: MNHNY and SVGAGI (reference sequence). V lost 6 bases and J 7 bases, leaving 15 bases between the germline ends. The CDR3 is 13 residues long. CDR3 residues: CASSPAGNGGYTF. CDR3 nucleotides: TGTGCCAGCAGCCCCGCCGGGAATGGTGGCTACACCTTC.

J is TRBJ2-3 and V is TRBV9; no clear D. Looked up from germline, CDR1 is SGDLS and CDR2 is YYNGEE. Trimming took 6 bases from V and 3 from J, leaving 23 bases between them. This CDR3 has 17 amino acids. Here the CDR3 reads CASTRSMERLRTDTQYF. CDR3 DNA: TGTGCCAGCACCCGCTCAATGGAAAGACTTCGGACAGATACGCAGTATTTT. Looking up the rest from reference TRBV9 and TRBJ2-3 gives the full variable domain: DSGVTQTPKHLITATGQRVTLRCSPRSGDLSVYWYQQSLDQGLQFLIQYYNGEERAKGNILERFSAQQFPDLHSELNLSSLELGDSALYFCASTRSMERLRTDTQYFGPGTRLTVL.

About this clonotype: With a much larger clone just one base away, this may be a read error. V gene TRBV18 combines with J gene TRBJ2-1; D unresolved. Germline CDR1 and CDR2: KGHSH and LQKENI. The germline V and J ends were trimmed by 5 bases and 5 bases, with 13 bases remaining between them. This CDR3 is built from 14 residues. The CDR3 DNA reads TGTGCCAGCTCAATCGGCAGCACCCACAATGAGCAGTTCTTC. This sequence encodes CASSIGSTHNEQFF.

The CDR3 spells CASSLEGPRSTDTQYF. The CDR3 nucleotides are TGCGCCAGCAGCTTGGAGGGGCCACGGAGCACAGATACGCAGTATTTT. The gene calls are TRBV5-1 and TRBJ2-3, with D perhaps matching TRBD1 (5 bases). This CDR3 region has 16 residues. Trimming took off 0 bases at V and 0 bases at J, with 11 bases between the two ends. Germline assignment: CDR1 SGHRS and CDR2 YFSETQ.